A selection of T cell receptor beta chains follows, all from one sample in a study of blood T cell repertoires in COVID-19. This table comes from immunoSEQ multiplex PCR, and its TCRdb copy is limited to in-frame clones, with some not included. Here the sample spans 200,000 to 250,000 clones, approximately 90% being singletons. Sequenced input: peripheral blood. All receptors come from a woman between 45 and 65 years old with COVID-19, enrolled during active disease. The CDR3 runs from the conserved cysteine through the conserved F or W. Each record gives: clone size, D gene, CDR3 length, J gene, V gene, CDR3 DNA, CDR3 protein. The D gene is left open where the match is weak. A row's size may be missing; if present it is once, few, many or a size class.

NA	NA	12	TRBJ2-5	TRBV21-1	TGTGCCAGCTCGGGACTAAGAGAGACCCAGTACTTC	CASSGLRETQYF
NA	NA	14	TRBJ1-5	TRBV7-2	TGTGCCAGCAGCTTAAGAGGGTTAGGTCAGCCCCAGCATTTT	CASSLRGLGQPQHF
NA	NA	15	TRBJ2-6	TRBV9	TGTGCCAGCAGCCCTCTGAGCTCTGGGGCCAACGTCCTGACTTTC	CASSPLSSGANVLTF
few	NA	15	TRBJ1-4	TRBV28	TGTGCCAGCAGCCGCCGAGGACAGAGGAAGGAAAAACTGTTTTTT	CASSRRGQRKEKLFF
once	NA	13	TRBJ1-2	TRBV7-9	TGTGCCAGCAGCTTAGAGGGGAACTATGGCTACACCTTC	CASSLEGNYGYTF
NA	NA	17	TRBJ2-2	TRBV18	TGTGCCAGCTCACCACGGATCCAGGGAGGCAACACCGGGGAGCTGTTTTTT	CASSPRIQGGNTGELFF
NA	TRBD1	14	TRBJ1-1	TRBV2	TGTGCCAGCACCGCGGGACAGACGAACACTGAAGCTTTCTTT	CASTAGQTNTEAFF
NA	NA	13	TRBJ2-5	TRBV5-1	TGCGCCAGCAGCGGAAACCAGGTGGAGACCCAGTACTTC	CASSGNQVETQYF
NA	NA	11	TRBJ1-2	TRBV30	TGTGCCTGTCAAAAATCCTATGGCTACACCTTC	CACQKSYGYTF
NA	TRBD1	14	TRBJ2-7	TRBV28	TGTGCCAGCAGTAGGGGGACAGGGGGCGCATCTCTAGACTTC	CASSRGTGGASLDF
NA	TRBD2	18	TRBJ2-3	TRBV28	TGTGCCAGCAGTCCCCGTCCCCCTAGCGGCCTGCTCACAGATACGCAGTATTTT	CASSPRPPSGLLTDTQYF
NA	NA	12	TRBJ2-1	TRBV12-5	TGTGCTAGTGGTTCGGAGGATAATGAGCAGTTCTTC	CASGSEDNEQFF
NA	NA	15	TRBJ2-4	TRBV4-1	TGCGCCAGCAGCCAAGAAGGGGGACGAGGAAACATTCAGTACTTC	CASSQEGGRGNIQYF
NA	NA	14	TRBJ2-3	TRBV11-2	TGTGCCAGCAGCTCCTCTACAGGGTCACCTACGCAGTATTTT	CASSSSTGSPTQYF
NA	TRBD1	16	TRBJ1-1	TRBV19	TGTGCCAGTAGCCAAACAGGGGGCTTTGTAGGGACTGAAGCTTTCTTT	CASSQTGGFVGTEAFF
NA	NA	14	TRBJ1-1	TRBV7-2	TGTGCCAGCAGCTGGGGACTGCCGAACACTGAAGCTTTCTTT	CASSWGLPNTEAFF
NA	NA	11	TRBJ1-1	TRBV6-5	TGTGCCAGCTCAAAGAACACTGAAGCTTTCTTT	CASSKNTEAFF
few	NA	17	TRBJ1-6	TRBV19	TGTGCCAGTAGTCGGGGCAGGGGCCCCACCTATAATTCACCCCTCCACTTT	CASSRGRGPTYNSPLHF
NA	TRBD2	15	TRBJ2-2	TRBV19	TGTGCCAGTAAAGGACTAGCGGCGAACACCGGGGAGCTGTTTTTT	CASKGLAANTGELFF
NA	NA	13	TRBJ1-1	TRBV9	TGTGCCAGCAGCGCGACAGCCAGCACTGAAGCTTTCTTT	CASSATASTEAFF
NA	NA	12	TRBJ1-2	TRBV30	TGTGCCTGGAGGCCAATGTCAGGTGGCTACACCTTC	CAWRPMSGGYTF
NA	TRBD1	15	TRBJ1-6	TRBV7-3	TGTGCCAGCAGCCTGACAGGGGGCTATAATTCACCCCTCCACTTT	CASSLTGGYNSPLHF
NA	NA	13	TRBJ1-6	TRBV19	TGTGCCAGTAGTACCAGGGTTGATTCACCCCTCCACTTT	CASSTRVDSPLHF
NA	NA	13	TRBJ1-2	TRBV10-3	TGTGCCATCACTGTTCGGGGGAACTATGGCTACACCTTC	CAITVRGNYGYTF
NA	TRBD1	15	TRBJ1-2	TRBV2	TGTGCCAGCAGGGCCGGGACAGGGACTAACTATGGCTACACCTTC	CASRAGTGTNYGYTF
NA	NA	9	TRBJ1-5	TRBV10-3	TGTGCCATCCAGGAAAACCTCCATTTT	CAIQENLHF
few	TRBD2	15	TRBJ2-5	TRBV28	TGTGCCAGCAGTTTCCAGCGGGGGGGGAAAGAGACCCAGTACTTC	CASSFQRGGKETQYF
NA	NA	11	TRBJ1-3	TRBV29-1	TGCAGCGCCCGACAGGTTGGCACCATATATTTT	CSARQVGTIYF
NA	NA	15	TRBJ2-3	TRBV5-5	TGTGCCAGCAGCTACTTTCCCGGAGCGAGTGATACGCAGTATTTT	CASSYFPGASDTQYF
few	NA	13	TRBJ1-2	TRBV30	TGTGCCTGGAGTTTCCAGGGGAACTATGGCTACACCTTC	CAWSFQGNYGYTF
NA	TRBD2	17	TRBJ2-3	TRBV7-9	TGTGCCAGCAGCTTAGCGATGCCCAGCGGGGGTGTTGTTACGCAGTATTTT	CASSLAMPSGGVVTQYF
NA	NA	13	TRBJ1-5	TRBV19	TGTGCCAGTAGTATTCGTGGGGGGGGGCCCCAGCATTTT	CASSIRGGGPQHF
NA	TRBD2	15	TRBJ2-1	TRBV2	TGTGCCAGCAACCTCGGGACTAAACATAATGAAGTGCAGTTCTTC	CASNLGTKHNEVQFF
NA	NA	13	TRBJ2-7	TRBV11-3	TGTGCCAGCAGCCGTCACGGACAAGGAGAGCAGTACTTC	CASSRHGQGEQYF
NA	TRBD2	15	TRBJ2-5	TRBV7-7	TGTGCCAGCAGCAATGGGCGGGGGGGCCCGGAGACCCAGTACTTC	CASSNGRGGPETQYF
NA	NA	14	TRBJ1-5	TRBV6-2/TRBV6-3	TGTGCCAGCAGCCAGGTCTGGGGGGGAGAGCCCCAGCATTTT	CASSQVWGGEPQHF
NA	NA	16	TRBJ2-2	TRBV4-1	TGCGCCAGCAACTTAGGAGGAGGGATGAACACCGGGGAGCTGTTTTTT	CASNLGGGMNTGELFF